These T cell receptor beta chains were read from a single sample in a study of shared clonotypes between healthy human individuals. Generated by immunoSEQ multiplex PCR, the TCRdb table keeps only in-frame clones and is missing some. The data contain fewer than 800,000 clones, roughly nine tenths of them singletons. The sequencing input was naive CD8+ T cells sorted from blood. The receptors originated from a man in his thirties or forties in good health. Both conserved end residues are part of each CDR3. The D gene is left open where the match is weak. A clone size is listed for some rows: how often the clone was seen (once, few, many), or a class if it is expanded.

TRBJ1-2	-	TRBV4-1	TRBD1	CASSPQTGGGYGYTF	TGCGCCAGCAGCCCCCAGACAGGGGGCGGCTATGGCTACACCTTC
TRBJ2-1	-	TRBV29-1	-	CSVAGAQERVDYNEQFF	TGCAGCGTTGCTGGCGCTCAGGAGCGGGTGGACTACAATGAGCAGTTCTTC
TRBJ2-1	-	TRBV7-8	-	CASSLEGRPGFRFF	TGTGCCAGCAGCTTAGAGGGTCGTCCGGGTTTCAGGTTCTTC
TRBJ2-3	-	TRBV7-9	TRBD2	CASSSFPQREGTDTQYF	TGTGCCAGCAGCTCCTTCCCGCAGCGGGAGGGAACAGATACGCAGTATTTT
TRBJ2-7	-	TRBV7-9	-	CASSLASTYEQYF	TGTGCCAGCAGCTTAGCGAGCACCTACGAGCAGTACTTC
TRBJ2-2	-	TRBV5-1	-	CASSLDYQAGPPPGELFF	TGCGCCAGCAGCTTGGATTACCAGGCGGGGCCCCCCCCCGGGGAGCTGTTTTTT
TRBJ2-7	once	TRBV28	-	CASSPRDLVSYEQYF	TGTGCCAGCAGTCCCCGGGACTTAGTCTCCTACGAGCAGTACTTC
TRBJ1-2	-	TRBV11-2	-	CASSLMEFYGYTF	TGTGCCAGCAGCTTAATGGAGTTCTATGGCTACACCTTC
TRBJ2-1	-	TRBV19	-	CASSIGVLENEQFF	TGTGCCAGTAGTATTGGTGTTTTGGAAAATGAGCAGTTCTTC
TRBJ2-1	-	TRBV7-9	TRBD2	CASSFPGAGGGYEQFF	TGTGCCAGCAGCTTCCCGGGGGCGGGAGGAGGTTATGAGCAGTTCTTC
TRBJ1-1	-	TRBV19	TRBD1	CASSIGYLPGTGRRTEAFF	TGTGCCAGTAGTATAGGTTATTTACCCGGGACAGGAAGGCGGACTGAAGCTTTCTTT
TRBJ2-7	-	TRBV30	TRBD2	CAWGEGIAYEQYF	TGTGCCTGGGGGGAGGGGATCGCCTACGAGCAGTACTTC
TRBJ2-7	-	TRBV15	TRBD2	CATRIAGGPVEQYF	TGTGCCACCAGGATAGCGGGAGGGCCTGTAGAGCAGTACTTC
TRBJ2-1	-	TRBV11-2	TRBD2	CASTPRSGSSYNEQFF	TGTGCCAGCACCCCCAGGAGCGGGAGCTCCTACAATGAGCAGTTCTTC
TRBJ2-1	-	TRBV9	-	CASSLADNEQFF	TGTGCCAGCAGCTTAGCGGACAATGAGCAGTTCTTC
TRBJ2-1	-	TRBV7-9	-	CASSFPAMDEQFF	TGTGCCAGCAGCTTTCCCGCTATGGATGAGCAGTTCTTC
TRBJ2-7	-	TRBV5-6	-	CASGRQERYEQYF	TGTGCCAGCGGCCGGCAGGAACGCTACGAGCAGTACTTC
TRBJ1-1	-	TRBV27	-	CASSYGTEAFF	TGTGCCAGCAGTTACGGGACTGAAGCTTTCTTT
TRBJ2-5	-	TRBV13	TRBD1	CASSHRDREETQYF	TGTGCCAGCAGCCACCGGGACAGAGAAGAGACCCAGTACTTC
TRBJ2-7	-	TRBV5-1	TRBD1	CASSRDRVAYEQYF	TGCGCCAGCAGCCGGGACAGGGTTGCCTACGAGCAGTACTTC
TRBJ2-2	-	TRBV7-9	TRBD2	CASSLGAGETGELFF	TGTGCCAGCAGCTTAGGGGCGGGAGAAACCGGGGAGCTGTTTTTT
TRBJ2-5	-	TRBV15	TRBD1	CATSRDTSRIHPGGSLGETQYF	TGTGCCACCAGCAGAGATACATCACGCATACACCCAGGGGGCTCCCTTGGGGAGACCCAGTACTTC
TRBJ2-7	-	TRBV29-1	-	CSVVWARGLYEQYF	TGCAGCGTTGTGTGGGCCAGGGGTTTGTACGAGCAGTACTTC
TRBJ2-5	-	TRBV5-6	TRBD1	CASSLFRTGYLQETQYF	TGTGCCAGCAGCTTGTTTCGGACAGGTTACCTCCAAGAGACCCAGTACTTC
TRBJ2-7	-	TRBV29-1	TRBD1	CSVAGGQGHLSSYEQYF	TGCAGCGTCGCCGGTGGACAGGGGCACCTGAGCTCCTACGAGCAGTACTTC
TRBJ2-2	once	TRBV2	TRBD2	CASSGPLTSVPELFF	TGTGCCAGCAGTGGGCCCCTGACTAGCGTCCCTGAGTTGTTTTTT
TRBJ2-7	once	TRBV30	TRBD1	CAWGTGRSSEQYF	TGTGCCTGGGGGACAGGGCGTTCCAGCGAGCAGTACTTC
TRBJ2-3	once	TRBV2	-	CASSGQSTSTDTQYF	TGTGCCAGCAGTGGGCAGAGTACTAGCACAGATACGCAGTATTTT
TRBJ2-3	-	TRBV15	-	CATSELTDTQYF	TGTGCCACCAGCGAACTCACAGATACGCAGTATTTT
TRBJ2-7	-	TRBV27	TRBD2	CASSFSGREPEQYF	TGTGCCAGCAGTTTTAGCGGGAGGGAGCCCGAGCAGTACTTC
TRBJ1-2	-	TRBV11-2	TRBD1	CASSRPGQGIYGYTF	TGTGCCAGCAGCCGGCCGGGACAGGGGATCTATGGCTACACCTTC
TRBJ2-1	-	TRBV28	TRBD1	CASNWGQRPYNEQFF	TGTGCCAGCAATTGGGGACAGAGGCCCTACAATGAGCAGTTCTTC
TRBJ2-7	few	TRBV19	-	CASSPLGRQASSYEQYF	TGTGCCAGTAGTCCCCTGGGACGACAGGCTAGCTCCTACGAGCAGTACTTC
TRBJ2-3	-	TRBV15	-	CATSLFGGRGHTDTQYF	TGTGCCACCTCCCTTTTTGGAGGGCGGGGTCACACAGATACGCAGTATTTT
TRBJ1-3	-	TRBV27	TRBD1	CASSWGQGGGNTIYF	TGTGCCAGCAGTTGGGGACAGGGAGGAGGAAACACCATATATTTT
TRBJ2-7	-	TRBV4-3	TRBD2	CASSQDQSGTVGNEQYF	TGCGCCAGCAGCCAAGATCAAAGCGGGACCGTTGGTAACGAGCAGTACTTC
TRBJ2-1	-	TRBV18	TRBD2	CASPPSGTSDIQQWNEQFF	TGTGCCAGCCCCCCCTCCGGGACTAGCGATATACAACAATGGAATGAGCAGTTCTTC
TRBJ1-1	once	TRBV28	-	CASSLRGAPTEAFF	TGTGCCAGCAGTTTACGAGGGGCGCCCACTGAAGCTTTCTTT
TRBJ1-4	-	TRBV27	-	CASSLVRNNEKLFF	TGTGCCAGCAGTTTAGTCAGGAATAATGAAAAACTGTTTTTT
TRBJ2-3	once	TRBV7-9	-	CASSLVVTDTQYF	TGTGCCAGCAGCTTAGTGGTTACAGATACGCAGTATTTT
TRBJ2-7	-	TRBV4-1	-	CASSQGKDLSYEQYF	TGCGCCAGCAGCCAAGGAAAGGACTTATCCTACGAGCAGTACTTC
TRBJ1-3	-	TRBV7-2	-	CASSLGTSGDTIYF	TGTGCCAGCAGCTTAGGGACGTCGGGAGACACCATATATTTT
TRBJ2-3	-	TRBV2	-	CASSATTSTITDTQYF	TGTGCCAGCAGTGCAACCACTAGCACCATCACAGATACGCAGTATTTT
TRBJ2-2	-	TRBV13	-	CASSLGNTGELFF	TGTGCCAGCAGCTTAGGAAACACCGGGGAGCTGTTTTTT
TRBJ2-1	once	TRBV19	TRBD2	CASSPTSGRNNEQFF	TGTGCCAGTAGTCCTACTAGCGGGAGAAACAATGAGCAGTTCTTC
TRBJ2-1	-	TRBV2	-	CASSEPLEQFF	TGTGCCAGCAGTGAACCGCTTGAGCAGTTCTTC
TRBJ2-1	-	TRBV27	-	CASSLTAPNEQFF	TGTGCCAGCAGTTTGACAGCACCTAATGAGCAGTTCTTC
TRBJ2-5	-	TRBV18	TRBD2	CASSRRGGNQETQYF	TGTGCCAGCTCAAGGCGGGGGGGTAACCAAGAGACCCAGTACTTC
TRBJ2-1	-	TRBV28	TRBD2	CASSPRGLAGGRSYNEQFF	TGTGCCAGCAGCCCTCGGGGACTAGCGGGAGGGCGCTCCTACAATGAGCAGTTCTTC
TRBJ1-4	-	TRBV6-1	-	CASSEPQGLWEKLFF	TGTGCCAGCAGTGAACCCCAGGGCCTATGGGAAAAACTGTTTTTT
TRBJ1-2	-	TRBV29-1	TRBD1	CSVVEGAGYTF	TGCAGCGTTGTAGAGGGGGCTGGCTACACCTTC
TRBJ2-1	-	TRBV2	-	CASSGTPSYNEQFF	TGTGCCAGCAGTGGGACACCCTCCTACAATGAGCAGTTCTTC
TRBJ2-7	-	TRBV13	TRBD1	CASSLGLGQVRYEQYF	TGTGCCAGCAGCTTAGGGCTGGGACAGGTCCGGTACGAGCAGTACTTC
TRBJ1-4	-	TRBV7-9	-	CASHPGIGTNEKLFF	TGTGCCAGCCACCCGGGAATAGGAACTAATGAAAAACTGTTTTTT
TRBJ1-1	-	TRBV28	-	CASSLYSNTEAFF	TGTGCCAGCAGTTTATACTCGAACACTGAAGCTTTCTTT
TRBJ1-4	-	TRBV19	-	CASSIWPHEKLFF	TGTGCCAGTAGTATTTGGCCGCATGAAAAACTGTTTTTT
TRBJ2-7	-	TRBV4-3	-	CASSQELGREQYF	TGCGCCAGCAGCCAAGAGTTGGGAAGGGAGCAGTACTTC
TRBJ2-1	-	TRBV7-8	TRBD2	CASSFRLAGVESDEQFF	TGTGCCAGCAGCTTTCGACTAGCGGGAGTGGAATCGGATGAGCAGTTCTTC
TRBJ2-1	-	TRBV27	-	CASSLTATYNEQFF	TGTGCCAGCAGTCTCACGGCCACCTACAATGAGCAGTTCTTC
TRBJ2-1	once	TRBV7-9	TRBD2	CASSALAGADSESYNEQFF	TGTGCCAGCAGCGCCCTAGCGGGAGCCGACTCTGAATCCTACAATGAGCAGTTCTTC